This entry describes one T cell receptor (beta chain). Germline lookup yields CDR1 MDHEN and CDR2 SYDVKM. Trimming took off 2 bases at V and 2 bases at J, with 19 bases between the two ends. The CDR3 consists of 17 residues. This sample was included in a study of cytomegalovirus exposure and HLA in healthy donors. The study ran its PCR with 60 Vbeta and 13 Jbeta primers. The assay was immunoSEQ multiplex PCR, and TCRdb's table has in-frame clones only and misses some. The sample shows fewer than 200,000 clones, about 82% of them seen only once. The source of this sequence is a woman in her twenties or thirties in good health and CMV-seropositive. Sequenced: PBMCs. The chain joins TRBV28 to TRBJ2-7, with D maybe TRBD1 (5 bases). CDR3 amino acids: CASSLDPARGSTYEQYF. The CDR3 DNA reads TGTGCCAGCAGTTTAGACCCCGCAAGGGGATCCACCTACGAGCAGTACTTC. Full variable domain (missing parts from reference TRBV28 and TRBJ2-7): DVKVTQSSRYLVKRTGEKVFLECVQDMDHENMFWYRQDPGLGLRLIYFSYDVKMKEKGDIPEGYSVSREKKERFSLILESASTNQTSMYLCASSLDPARGSTYEQYFGPGTRLTVT.